The rows below give T cell receptor beta chains drawn from one sample of a study of blood T cell repertoires in COVID-19. TCRdb keeps only in-frame clones here, not all; method: immunoSEQ multiplex PCR. The data hold about 260,000 clones, with around 88% observed a single time. Sequencing was done on a sample of peripheral blood. The receptors shown here come from a man aged 25 to 45 with active or convalescent COVID-19. CDR3s include the opening cysteine and the closing phenylalanine or tryptophan. Each record gives: V gene, CDR3 length, J gene, D gene, CDR3 protein, CDR3 DNA. A D gene is named only where the DNA matches it firmly.

>TRBV18|16|TRBJ2-6|-
CASSPPNRSGANVLTF
TGTGCCAGCTCGCCACCCAACCGGTCTGGGGCCAACGTCCTGACTTTC
>TRBV6-5|12|TRBJ2-7|-
CASSPRGYEQYF
TGTGCCAGCAGTCCCCGGGGCTACGAGCAGTACTTC
>TRBV6-4|13|TRBJ2-7|TRBD1
CAILYRQGREQYF
TGTGCCATCCTATACAGACAGGGGCGCGAGCAGTACTTC
>TRBV25-1|13|TRBJ1-1|-
CASSETTETEAFF
TGTGCCAGCAGTGAAACAACCGAAACTGAAGCTTTCTTT
>TRBV18|15|TRBJ2-1|-
CASSPPRVPYNEQFF
TGTGCCAGCTCACCACCCAGGGTCCCCTACAATGAGCAGTTCTTC
>TRBV6-5|12|TRBJ1-1|-
CASSYSGAEAFF
TGTGCCAGCAGTTACTCCGGGGCTGAAGCTTTCTTT
>TRBV4-1|13|TRBJ1-6|-
CASSQARREALHF
TGCGCCAGCAGCCAAGCGCGCAGGGAGGCCCTCCACTTT
>TRBV7-6|16|TRBJ1-3|-
CASAMGSGDAGNTIYF
TGTGCCAGCGCGATGGGGTCGGGAGATGCTGGAAACACCATATATTTT
>TRBV28|13|TRBJ1-2|TRBD1
CASSFGTGFGYTF
TGTGCCAGCTCGTTCGGGACAGGGTTTGGCTACACCTTC
>TRBV4-2|16|TRBJ2-3|TRBD2
CASSQVSGGGTDTQYF
TGTGCCAGCAGCCAAGTTAGCGGGGGAGGCACAGATACGCAGTATTTT
>TRBV4-3|14|TRBJ2-7|-
CASSQDFGNYEQYF
TGCGCCAGCAGCCAAGATTTCGGTAACTACGAGCAGTACTTC
>TRBV6-6|15|TRBJ2-1|TRBD1
CASSLRDRDNNEQFF
TGTGCCAGCAGCCTCCGGGACAGGGATAACAATGAGCAGTTCTTC
>TRBV13|11|TRBJ1-1|-
CASSGTKRAFF
TGTGCCAGCAGCGGGACTAAGAGGGCTTTCTTT